The 4 T cell receptor beta chains given below trace back to one sample, sequenced in a study of T cell responses to AZD1222 COVID-19 vaccine. Here immunoSEQ multiplex PCR was the method, and the copy in TCRdb shows in-frame clones only, minus some. This table holds about 150,000 clones, under 95% found once. The input for sequencing was peripheral blood, taken 28 days after the second AZD1222 dose. These receptors were collected from an adult who received the AZD1222 COVID-19 vaccine.

The rearrangement uses TRBV6-5 and TRBJ1-1; D unclear. V was cut by 6 bases and J by 1 base, with 9 bases left in between. Germline values: CDR1 MNHEY, CDR2 SVGAGI. The length of the CDR3 is 13 residues. The CDR3 bases are TGTGCCAGCAGAGCGACGGGGAACACTGAAGCTTTCTTT. Translation: CASRATGNTEAFF.

V usage is TRBV7-9 and J usage is TRBJ2-2, with D tentatively TRBD1 (5 bases). The V gene lost 0 bases and the J gene lost 2 bases, with 16 bases spanning the gap. CDR1 SEHNR and CDR2 FQNEAQ come from the germline V gene (reference sequence). The CDR3 totals 18 residues. CDR3 amino acids: CASSLAEFREKNTGELFF. Here the CDR3 DNA reads TGTGCCAGCAGCTTAGCGGAGTTCAGGGAAAAAAACACCGGGGAGCTGTTTTTT.

The rearrangement uses TRBV6-5 and TRBJ2-7, with D hard to call. Germline assignment: CDR1 MNHEY and CDR2 SVGAGI. This CDR3 contains 13 residues. Trimming removed 8 bases at V and 3 bases at J, with 14 bases between. CDR3 in DNA: TGTGCCAGCGTGGTGTCAGGCTACTACGAGCAGTACTTC. It yields the protein CASVVSGYYEQYF.

The chain recombines TRBV4-1 with TRBJ2-3; 10 bases match TRBD2. The CDR3 length is 17 residues. CDR1 and CDR2 from the germline V gene are MGHRA and YSYEKL. J gave up 2 bases and V 0 bases, and 5 bases lay outside the gene matches. CDR3 DNA: TGCGCCAGCAGCCAAGACTCTAGCGGGAGTTACACAGATACGCAGTATTTT. Translated, it gives CASSQDSSGSYTDTQYF.